This T cell receptor beta chain is drawn from a study of blood T cell repertoires in COVID-19. TCRdb's table, derived via immunoSEQ multiplex PCR, lists solely in-frame clones and lacks some. The sample consists of about 150,000 clones, over 75% of them appearing once. Looked up from germline, CDR1 is SGHTA and CDR2 is FQGTGA. The trim removed 5 bases at V and 5 bases at J, leaving 12 bases unmatched. The CDR3 loop spans 17 amino acids. The TCR originated in a woman in her fifties or sixties who had recovered from COVID-19. Sequencing used PBMCs or T cells enriched from blood (not recorded which). V is TRBV7-3 and J is TRBJ2-1, with 10 bases matching TRBD1. CDR3 DNA sequence: TGTGCCAGCAGCCGCACCCCCGGGACAGGGGCTAACAATGAGCAGTTCTTC. It yields the protein CASSRTPGTGANNEQFF.